This T cell receptor (beta chain) is drawn from a study of identical twins. Germline V lookup: CDR1 KGHSH, CDR2 LQKENI. Between the trimmed V and J ends, which lost 2 bases and 6 bases, there was a span of 10 bases. The CDR3 is 13 residues long. Study findings and constraints: Invariant T cells like MAIT and iNKT could partly confound the zero-insertion analyses. The models systematically underestimated how much out-of-frame TCR alpha was shared in monozygotic twins. Reduced insertions were recorded for abundant cord blood beta clonotypes, with no such pattern in memory repertoires.

Notes on this clonotype: What it binds is unknown.

Template switching supplied a universal primer site; unique molecular identifiers were carried on the cDNA. Each CDR3 protein is one row after TCRdb ran MiXCR on the 5' RACE reads. The sample carries hundreds of thousands of distinct CDR3 sequences, over 12% recorded once. Source material: memory (CD45RO+) T cells sorted from blood. The source is a young woman in good health. The chain has TRBV18 and TRBJ1-2, with D unclear. The CDR3 reads CASSPETGHGYTF. In nucleotides, the CDR3 is TGTGCCAGCTCACCAGAGACTGGGCATGGCTACACCTTC.